This T cell receptor beta chain came from a study of graft-versus-host responses after intestinal transplantation. Whole-study findings and limits: Declines in HvG clones occurring early post-transplant were associated with peak circulating GvH clone levels. The study found high graft-versus-host to host-versus-graft clonal ratios in allografts of patients with graft-donor T cell macrochimerism.

The method was immunoSEQ multiplex PCR; TCRdb's version includes in-frame clones alone and lacks a portion of them. The top ten hold around 9.6% of the sample, which has about 7,600 clones, about 84% seen once. This clone showed up just once. Its specificity is not known. The CDR3 runs to 15 residues. The ends were cut back, 3 bases at V and 5 bases at J, with 19 bases in the middle. The germline V gene has CDR1 GTSNPN and CDR2 SVGIG (reference sequence). Both intraepithelial and lamina propria lymphocytes were released by processing graft tissue. Source: ileum tissue, taken 120 to 130 days after transplant. This TCR was sampled from a human patient who received an intestinal transplant, so some T cells may come from the graft donor. The J gene is TRBJ2-5, the V gene TRBV30; D possibly corresponds to TRBD1 (6 bases). The CDR3 bases are TGTGCCTGGAGCTGGGGGCAGGGAGACGGGGAGACCCAGTACTTC. This sequence encodes CAWSWGQGDGETQYF.